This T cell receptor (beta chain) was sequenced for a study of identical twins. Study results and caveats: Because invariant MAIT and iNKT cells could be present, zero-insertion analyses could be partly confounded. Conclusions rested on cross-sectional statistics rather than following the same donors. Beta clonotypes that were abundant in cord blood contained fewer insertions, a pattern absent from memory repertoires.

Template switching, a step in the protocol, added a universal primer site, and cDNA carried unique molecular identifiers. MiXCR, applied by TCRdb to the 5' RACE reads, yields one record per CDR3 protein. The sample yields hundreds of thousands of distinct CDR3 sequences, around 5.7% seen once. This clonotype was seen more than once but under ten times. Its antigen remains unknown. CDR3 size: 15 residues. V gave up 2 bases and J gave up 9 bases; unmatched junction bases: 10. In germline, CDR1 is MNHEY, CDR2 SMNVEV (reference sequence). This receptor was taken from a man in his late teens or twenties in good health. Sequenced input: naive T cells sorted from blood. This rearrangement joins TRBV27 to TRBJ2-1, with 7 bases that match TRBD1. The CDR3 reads CASSLRTGRRSEQFF. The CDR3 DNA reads TGTGCCAGCAGTTTACGGACAGGCCGAAGGAGTGAGCAGTTCTTC.